This T cell receptor (beta chain) is drawn from a study of cytomegalovirus exposure and HLA in healthy donors. Per the germline V gene, CDR1 is SNHLY and CDR2 is FYNNEI. The CDR3 runs to 16 residues. V was shortened by 5 bases and J by 0 bases, with 14 bases between the two germline ends. Sequencing used immunoSEQ multiplex PCR; TCRdb keeps in-frame clones, though not all of them. The sample carries about 120,000 clones, more than 75% recorded once. The sequence was obtained from a man aged 18 to 29 in good health and CMV-seronegative. The sequencing sample was made of PBMCs. V gene TRBV2 combines with J gene TRBJ2-1; D might be TRBD2 (6 bases). The CDR3 protein is CASSSLAISSYNEQFF. CDR3 DNA: TGTGCCAGCAGTTCCCTAGCGATAAGCTCCTACAATGAGCAGTTCTTC. The full variable domain, with the rest looked up from reference TRBV2 and TRBJ2-1, is EPEVTQTPSHQVTQMGQEVILRCVPISNHLYFYWYRQILGQKVEFLVSFYNNEISEKSEIFDDQFSVERPDGSNFTLKIRSTKLEDSAMYFCASSSLAISSYNEQFFGPGTRLTVL.